The clone carrying this T cell receptor beta chain was found once. Trimming pared 3 bases from V and 1 base from J, leaving 15 bases between. The CDR3 has 15 amino acids. CDR1 and CDR2 (germline): SQVTM, ANQGSEA. This entry belongs to a study of blood T cell repertoires in COVID-19. Study at large: PBMCs, B-cell-depleted T cells, or T cells were the source of the cDNA or gDNA that made up the material.

This table comes from immunoSEQ multiplex PCR, and its TCRdb copy is limited to in-frame clones, with some not included. The sample lists roughly 82,000 clones, around 88% occurring once. Specimen: peripheral blood. This chain joins TRBV29-1 and TRBJ1-2; D is undetermined. The sequence was obtained from a woman aged 55-70 years with acute or convalescent COVID-19. This CDR3 reads CSVDPGEGLNYGYTF. The CDR3 DNA sequence: TGCAGCGTTGACCCCGGAGAGGGTCTTAACTATGGCTACACCTTC.